These 24 T cell receptor beta chains came from one sample sequenced in a study of control samples from healthy donors and cancer patients. The method was immunoSEQ multiplex PCR; TCRdb's version includes in-frame clones alone and lacks a portion of them. The table lists around 100,000 clones, 92% of them singletons. Specimen: blood. These receptors were collected from a woman younger than 30 in good health.

The chain links TRBV4-3 to TRBJ2-7, with TRBD2 matching 8 bases. Trimming took 0 bases from V and 4 from J; bases not matched to a gene: 8. The CDR3 totals 16 residues. The germline gives CDR1 LGHNA, CDR2 YSLEER. CDR3 bases: TGCGCCAGCAGCCAAGAGGGGCGGGAGGCACGATACGAGCAGTACTTC. It yields the protein CASSQEGREARYEQYF.

The chain employs TRBV6-5 and TRBJ2-5; TRBD1 matches at 9 bases. Germline trimming cut 3 bases from V and 5 bases from J; bases unmatched to any gene: 7. The germline CDR1 and CDR2 sequences are MNHEY and SVGAGI. The CDR3 loop spans 15 amino acids. CDR3 coding DNA: TGTGCCAGCAGTTATTTGACAGGGGGAGAGGAGACCCAGTACTTC. It specifies CASSYLTGGEETQYF.

The rearrangement links TRBV3-1 (or the pseudogene TRBV3-2) to TRBJ2-5; either TRBD1 or TRBD2 may supply D (5 bases each). The CDR3 length is 12 residues. The germline CDR1 and CDR2 sequences are LGHDT and YNNKEL (reference sequence). Trimming pared 0 bases from V and 9 bases from J, leaving 8 bases between. CDR3 amino acids: CASSQDLGAQYF. CDR3 DNA sequence: TGTGCCAGCAGCCAAGATCTGGGGGCCCAGTACTTC.

The chain combines TRBV27 with TRBJ2-5; D is unresolved. Germline values: CDR1 MNHEY, CDR2 SMNVEV (reference sequence). This CDR3 comprises 13 residues. The V end was cut by 5 bases, the J end by 2 bases, with 9 bases between. The CDR3 sequence: CASSPLQQETQYF. The CDR3 coding sequence is TGTGCCAGCAGTCCCCTACAGCAAGAGACCCAGTACTTC.

Regarding this clone: This CDR3 is also generated by other DNA sequences in the sample. The chain combines TRBV5-1 with TRBJ2-7, with TRBD2 identical over 7 bases. The V and J ends lost 0 bases and 3 bases, in that order; junction bases with no gene match: 6. CDR1 SGHRS and CDR2 YFSETQ come from the germline V gene. The CDR3 totals 15 residues. CDR3 DNA: TGCGCCAGCAGCTTGGCTGGCGGGGGACGCTACGAGCAGTACTTC. Its translation: CASSLAGGGRYEQYF. The full variable domain, rest sourced from reference TRBV5-1 and TRBJ2-7, is KAGVTQTPRYLIKTRGQQVTLSCSPISGHRSVSWYQQTPGQGLQFLFEYFSETQRNKGNFPGRFSGRQFSNSRSEMNVSTLELGDSALYLCASSLAGGGRYEQYFGPGTRLTVT.

The chain recombines TRBV5-1 with TRBJ2-5; 7 nucleotides agree with TRBD1. There are 13 residues in the CDR3. Germline V lookup: CDR1 SGHRS, CDR2 YFSETQ. V gave up 6 bases and J gave up 4 bases; unmatched junction bases: 6. CDR3 sequence: CASTKGARETQYF. In DNA, the CDR3 is TGCGCCAGCACAAAGGGGGCTCGAGAGACCCAGTACTTC.

The V call is TRBV6-4, the J call TRBJ1-2; D is uncertain. This CDR3 spans 12 amino acids. V was shortened by 5 bases and J by 5 bases, with 9 bases between the two germline ends. Germline V gene lookup returns CDR1 MRHNA and CDR2 SNTAGT. CDR3: CASSPGRYGYTF. The CDR3, as DNA: TGTGCCAGCAGTCCGGGGAGATATGGCTACACCTTC.

J is TRBJ1-1 and V is TRBV27, with 9 nucleotides matching TRBD1. V lost 2 bases, J lost 9 bases, and 13 bases stayed unmatched. CDR3 length: 16 residues. CDR1 is MNHEY, CDR2 SMNVEV, per germline (reference sequence). The CDR3 reads CASSLREGQGISKAFF. The CDR3 region has the DNA TGTGCCAGCAGTTTAAGGGAAGGACAGGGGATATCCAAAGCTTTCTTT.

The V gene is TRBV4-2, the J gene TRBJ1-1, with 8 bases that match TRBD1. CDR1 is LGHNA and CDR2 is YNFKEQ in the germline V gene. Losses at the gene ends were 1 base for V and 12 bases for J; bases not matched to a gene: 4. The CDR3 length is 12 residues. As DNA, the CDR3 is TGTGCCAGCAGCCAAGGACAGGGGACAACTTTCTTT. Translating gives CASSQGQGTTFF.

The chain employs TRBV19 and TRBJ1-5; D gene uncertain. Per the germline V gene, CDR1 is LNHDA and CDR2 is SQIVND (reference sequence). V was trimmed by 3 bases and J by 4 bases, leaving 13 bases between them. The CDR3 is 15 amino acids. The CDR3 nucleotides are TGTGCCAGTAGTATTCAGTGGGGATCTAATCAGCCCCAGCATTTT. It codes for CASSIQWGSNQPQHF. Drawing the rest from reference TRBV19 and TRBJ1-5, the complete variable domain is DGGITQSPKYLFRKEGQNVTLSCEQNLNHDAMYWYRQDPGQGLRLIYYSQIVNDFQKGDIAEGYSVSREKKESFPLTVTSAQKNPTAFYLCASSIQWGSNQPQHFGDGTRLSIL.

The chain combines TRBV24-1 with TRBJ1-2; unclear D gene. The CDR3 length is 13 residues. V dropped 4 bases and J dropped 3 bases, with 8 bases sitting between them. Germline V gene sequence: CDR1 KGHDR, CDR2 SFDVKD. CDR3 DNA: TGTGCCACCAGTGACGGCTTTGACTATGGCTACACCTTC. This sequence encodes CATSDGFDYGYTF.

This chain connects TRBV5-4 to TRBJ1-2; 12 bases are shared with TRBD1. The trim removed 1 base at V and 6 bases at J, leaving 7 bases unmatched. Germline loops: CDR1 SGHNT, CDR2 YYREEE (reference sequence). The CDR3 loop spans 16 amino acids. CDR3 loop: CASSLLTGQGADGYTF. The CDR3 bases are TGTGCCAGCAGCTTGTTAACGGGACAGGGGGCCGATGGCTACACCTTC.

The chain has TRBV7-2 and TRBJ2-3; 10 bases line up with TRBD2. The germline V gene encodes CDR1 SGHTA and CDR2 FQGNSA. This CDR3 has 19 amino acids. Germline trimming cut 5 bases from V and 8 bases from J; bases unmatched to any gene: 22. Here the CDR3 DNA reads TGTGCCAGCAGCCCCTCCCGAAGGACTAGCGGAGATACCTCAGGTACGCAGTATTTT. Encoded protein: CASSPSRRTSGDTSGTQYF.

The V call is TRBV19, the J call TRBJ2-2, with D possibly TRBD2 on 5 matching bases. Germline CDR1 reads LNHDA; CDR2 reads SQIVND (reference sequence). The CDR3 length is 14 residues. Trimming took 7 bases from V and 0 from J, leaving 9 bases between them. The CDR3 sequence is CASMLAANTGELFF. The CDR3 DNA is TGTGCCAGTATGCTAGCAGCGAACACCGGGGAGCTGTTTTTT.

V gene TRBV7-2 combines with J gene TRBJ1-6, with 10 bases matching TRBD1. This CDR3 is 14 amino acids long. Germline CDR1 and CDR2: SGHTA and FQGNSA. Trimming removed 5 bases from V and 13 bases from J; junction bases left unmatched: 8. CDR3 in amino acids: CASSPGTGVKPLHF. CDR3 DNA: TGTGCCAGCAGCCCGGGGACAGGGGTCAAGCCCCTCCACTTT.

This clone was counted between two and nine times. This chain's CDR3 is CASSFGEEGSGNTIYF. The CDR3 DNA reads TGTGCCAGCAGTTTCGGCGAGGAGGGCTCTGGAAACACCATATATTTT. This chain joins TRBV28 and TRBJ1-3; no clear D gene. This CDR3 is built from 16 residues. Trimming took off 3 bases at V and 0 bases at J, with 12 bases between the two ends. Germline-derived CDR1 and CDR2 are MDHEN and SYDVKM. The whole variable domain, remainder taken from reference TRBV28 and TRBJ1-3, is DVKVTQSSRYLVKRTGEKVFLECVQDMDHENMFWYRQDPGLGLRLIYFSYDVKMKEKGDIPEGYSVSREKKERFSLILESASTNQTSMYLCASSFGEEGSGNTIYFGEGSWLTVV.

The gene calls are TRBV30 and TRBJ1-1; D not resolved. The CDR3 extends over 12 amino acids. The germline CDR1 and CDR2 sequences are GTSNPN and SVGIG (reference sequence). V was shortened by 6 bases and J by 0 bases, with 8 bases between the two germline ends. CDR3 in DNA: TGTGCCTGCTCCGAGGTGAACACTGAAGCTTTCTTT. Translating gives CACSEVNTEAFF.

V gene TRBV6-1 combines with J gene TRBJ2-7; weak D call: TRBD1 (6 bases). With 2 bases removed from V and 2 bases from J, the gap between germline ends came to 7 bases. The CDR3 length is 13 residues. Germline V lookup: CDR1 MNHNS, CDR2 SASEGT. CDR3 sequence reads: CASSEPGAYEQYF. The CDR3 DNA sequence: TGTGCCAGCAGTGAACCAGGGGCCTACGAGCAGTACTTC.

V usage is TRBV29-1 and J usage is TRBJ1-2; possibly TRBD1 for D (5 bases). This CDR3 has 14 residues. V was trimmed by 4 bases and J by 7 bases, leaving 19 bases between them. Looked up from germline, CDR1 is SQVTM and CDR2 is ANQGSEA. The CDR3 protein is CSVAPRQGMSGYTF. In DNA form, the CDR3 reads TGCAGCGTTGCCCCCCGCCAGGGAATGAGTGGCTACACCTTC.

The V and J genes are TRBV29-1 and TRBJ2-1; TRBD1 might be the D (6 bases). The CDR3 is 13 amino acids. Per the germline V gene, CDR1 is SQVTM and CDR2 is ANQGSEA. V was clipped by 7 bases and J by 3 bases, with 13 bases between them. The CDR3 loop is CSALRGVYNEQFF. The CDR3 DNA is TGCAGCGCTCTCAGGGGCGTCTACAATGAGCAGTTCTTC.

V gene TRBV6-1 combines with J gene TRBJ1-1; D uncertain. Germline V lookup: CDR1 MNHNS, CDR2 SASEGT. The CDR3 is 13 residues long. V was shortened by 2 bases and J by 0 bases, with 4 bases between the two germline ends. The CDR3 nucleotides read TGTGCCAGCAGTGAAACAATGAACACTGAAGCTTTCTTT. This translates into CASSETMNTEAFF.

The CDR3 bases are TGTGCCAGCAGCTTAGCTTGGACAGGGGACCCCTACGAGCAGTACTTC. It yields the protein CASSLAWTGDPYEQYF. The J gene is TRBJ2-7, the V gene TRBV11-2; 9 bases line up with TRBD1. Per germline, CDR1 SGHAT and CDR2 FQNNGV. The CDR3 consists of 16 residues. After removal of 1 base from V and 2 bases from J, the junction contained 6 bases not matched to a gene. The variable domain in full, completed from reference TRBV11-2 and TRBJ2-7, reads EAGVAQSPRYKIIEKRQSVAFWCNPISGHATLYWYQQILGQGPKLLIQFQNNGVVDDSQLPKDRFSAERLKGVDSTLKIQPAKLEDSAVYLCASSLAWTGDPYEQYFGPGTRLTVT.

This clone was recorded once. This rearrangement joins TRBV3-1 (or the pseudogene TRBV3-2) to TRBJ2-5; a possible D gene is TRBD1 (6 bases). With 6 bases removed from V and 4 bases from J, the gap between germline ends came to 15 bases. The germline gives CDR1 LGHDT, CDR2 YNNKEL (reference sequence). The CDR3 has 14 residues. The CDR3 sequence is CASRGQQVGETQYF. DNA of the CDR3: TGTGCCAGCAGAGGACAGCAGGTGGGAGAGACCCAGTACTTC.

This clone has more than one count but fewer than ten. V is TRBV30 and J is TRBJ1-1, with a tentative D call TRBD1 (5 bases). CDR1 and CDR2 (germline): GTSNPN, SVGIG (reference sequence). Trimming left V 8 bases short and J 4 bases short, with 14 bases between. The CDR3 contains 12 residues. The CDR3 region has the DNA TGTGCCGGGGGGGTTGGTGGCACTGAAGCTTTCTTT. Its protein is CAGGVGGTEAFF. The variable domain in full, with the rest retrieved from reference TRBV30 and TRBJ1-1, is SQTIHQWPATLVQPVGSPLSLECTVEGTSNPNLYWYRQAAGRGLQLLFYSVGIGQISSEVPQNLSASRPQDRQFILSSKKLLLSDSGFYLCAGGVGGTEAFFGQGTRLTVV.